This T cell receptor (beta chain) derives from a study of lymphopenia after photon versus proton radiotherapy. Clones were sequenced by immunoSEQ multiplex PCR, and TCRdb holds only the in-frame ones, with some missing. The repertoire consists of 13,000 or so clones, with 88% occurring once and the leading ten covering around 3.3%. The germline V gene has CDR1 SQVTM and CDR2 ANQGSEA. CDR3 length: 13 amino acids. After removal of 5 bases from V and 7 bases from J, the junction contained 8 bases not matched to a gene. The chain couples TRBV29-1 to TRBJ1-2; 9 bases are shared with TRBD1. The receptor comes from a man in his sixties with pancreatic cancer. The material sequenced was peripheral blood, taken from a patient treated with photon-based radiotherapy. The CDR3 region is CSVFRDRASGYTF. The CDR3 DNA sequence: TGCAGCGTTTTCCGGGACAGGGCGAGTGGCTACACCTTC.